The rows below give T cell receptor beta chains drawn from one sample of a study of spatial heterogeneity in lung cancer. TCRdb redid the calling of the 5' RACE reads with MiXCR, one entry per CDR3 protein. The sample includes 30,000 to 40,000 distinct CDR3 sequences, approximately 3% of them seen just once. The sample consisted of normal lung tissue next to the tumor, taken at surgery. These receptors came from a male donor with early-stage non-small cell lung cancer. Both conserved end residues are part of each CDR3. D genes are given only for firm matches. A row's size may be missing; if present it is once, few, many or a size class.

DNA: TGTGCCAGCAGCGTAGGGAGGTACCAAGAGACCCAGTACTTC
CDR3: CASSVGRYQETQYF
D: -
V: TRBV9
J: TRBJ2-5
size: medium-sized

DNA: TGTGCCAGCAGCTTAGGGGGACTACCCGAGGATACGCAGTATTTT
CDR3: CASSLGGLPEDTQYF
D: TRBD2
V: TRBV11-1
J: TRBJ2-3
size: -

DNA: TGTGCCAGCAGCTTAGGGACGGGAGTAGGTGAAAAACTGTTTTTT
CDR3: CASSLGTGVGEKLFF
D: -
V: TRBV7-2
J: TRBJ1-4
size: many

DNA: TGTGCCAGCAAGGAGACAAGGGCCTATGGCTACACCTTC
CDR3: CASKETRAYGYTF
D: -
V: TRBV6-5
J: TRBJ1-2
size: many

DNA: TGCAGTGCTAGAGCAGAGGCCAAAAACATTCAGTACTTC
CDR3: CSARAEAKNIQYF
D: -
V: TRBV20-1
J: TRBJ2-4
size: few

DNA: TGCAGTGCTGCCCGAAAGACTCTAGGTGAAAAACTGTTTTTT
CDR3: CSAARKTLGEKLFF
D: -
V: TRBV20-1
J: TRBJ1-4
size: many

DNA: TGTGCCAGCAGACCTTCTCGAGGTAGCGTGGCCTACAATGAGCAGTTCTTC
CDR3: CASRPSRGSVAYNEQFF
D: -
V: TRBV28
J: TRBJ2-1
size: many

DNA: TGTGCCAGCAGCTTAGCGGGAGGCACCTACGAGCAGTACTTC
CDR3: CASSLAGGTYEQYF
D: TRBD2
V: TRBV11-3
J: TRBJ2-7
size: many

DNA: TGTGCCAGCAGCCGAACCCTTTGGCAGTCCACTGAAGCTTTCTTT
CDR3: CASSRTLWQSTEAFF
D: -
V: TRBV5-5
J: TRBJ1-1
size: many

DNA: TGTGCCAGCAGCTACACAGATTCCCCCTCCTATGGCTACACCTTC
CDR3: CASSYTDSPSYGYTF
D: -
V: TRBV3-1
J: TRBJ1-2
size: many

DNA: TGTGCCAGCTCACCACCGATAGCTGCCACTGAAGCTTTCTTT
CDR3: CASSPPIAATEAFF
D: -
V: TRBV18
J: TRBJ1-1
size: many

DNA: TGCAGTCCAAGGGGGGGGACGGAGACCCAGTACTTC
CDR3: CSPRGGTETQYF
D: -
V: TRBV20-1
J: TRBJ2-5
size: many

DNA: TGTGCCAGCAGTTCCCCGGGCCTCAACACTGAAGCTTTCTTT
CDR3: CASSSPGLNTEAFF
D: -
V: TRBV28
J: TRBJ1-1
size: many

DNA: TGTGCCAGCAGTTTAGCGGGCCGGACCCAGTACTTC
CDR3: CASSLAGRTQYF
D: TRBD2
V: TRBV6-2/TRBV6-3
J: TRBJ2-5
size: many

DNA: TGTGCCAGCAGCCCTATGGGGGGGACCACAGATACGCAGTATTTT
CDR3: CASSPMGGTTDTQYF
D: TRBD2
V: TRBV7-2
J: TRBJ2-3
size: many

DNA: TGCAGTGCTAGAGATCAAGACCGACCCTACGAGCAGTACTTC
CDR3: CSARDQDRPYEQYF
D: -
V: TRBV20-1
J: TRBJ2-7
size: many

DNA: TGCGCCAGCAGCCATATATCAGAAAGCACTGAAGCTTTCTTT
CDR3: CASSHISESTEAFF
D: -
V: TRBV4-1
J: TRBJ1-1
size: many

DNA: TGTGCCAGCAGCTTACCCTGGGACAGGGGTCGGAGATCCTACGAGCAGTACTTC
CDR3: CASSLPWDRGRRSYEQYF
D: TRBD1
V: TRBV7-9
J: TRBJ2-7
size: many

DNA: TGTGCCAGCAGTTTGAGTCGGGAGCAGTACTTC
CDR3: CASSLSREQYF
D: -
V: TRBV28
J: TRBJ2-7
size: many

DNA: TGTGCCAGCAGTTTAGCGCAACTAGGTGCAGATACGCAGTATTTT
CDR3: CASSLAQLGADTQYF
D: -
V: TRBV12-3/TRBV12-4
J: TRBJ2-3
size: many

DNA: TGCAGTGCCAGCCGGACAGTTGGGAGGGAACAGCCCCAGCATTTT
CDR3: CSASRTVGREQPQHF
D: -
V: TRBV20-1
J: TRBJ1-5
size: many

DNA: TGTGCCAGCAGCCATTACGCCGGGACAGGGATGAGAAGCTCTGGAAACACCATATATTTT
CDR3: CASSHYAGTGMRSSGNTIYF
D: TRBD1
V: TRBV3-1
J: TRBJ1-3
size: many

DNA: TGTGCCAGCAGCCAAGATTACAGGTCCGTAGGAGGCTACACCTTC
CDR3: CASSQDYRSVGGYTF
D: -
V: TRBV3-1
J: TRBJ1-2
size: -

DNA: TGTGCCAGCAGCCAGGACGGAACCTACGAGCAGTACTTC
CDR3: CASSQDGTYEQYF
D: -
V: TRBV25-1
J: TRBJ2-7
size: many

DNA: TGTGCCAGCAGCCAAGGAGAGATTTACAATGAGCAGTTCTTC
CDR3: CASSQGEIYNEQFF
D: -
V: TRBV14
J: TRBJ2-1
size: -

DNA: TGTGCCAGCAGTTTTGCGGACTTCTCCTACGAGCAGTACTTC
CDR3: CASSFADFSYEQYF
D: -
V: TRBV28
J: TRBJ2-7
size: -

DNA: TGTGCCAGCAGTTACCTTACTAGCGGGGATTACAATGAGCAGTTCTTC
CDR3: CASSYLTSGDYNEQFF
D: TRBD2
V: TRBV2
J: TRBJ2-1
size: many

DNA: TGCAGTGCTGAACAGGGCCTCAATCAGCCCCAGCATTTT
CDR3: CSAEQGLNQPQHF
D: -
V: TRBV20-1
J: TRBJ1-5
size: few

DNA: TGTGCCAGCATTACTACAGGGCTTAGGGACACTGAAGCTTTCTTT
CDR3: CASITTGLRDTEAFF
D: -
V: TRBV6-6
J: TRBJ1-1
size: many

DNA: TGTGCCAGCATGAGGTCAGGCCTAGATACGCAGTATTTT
CDR3: CASMRSGLDTQYF
D: -
V: TRBV28
J: TRBJ2-3
size: many

DNA: TGTGCCAGCAGCCGCGGACAAAACTATGGCTACACCTTC
CDR3: CASSRGQNYGYTF
D: -
V: TRBV12-3/TRBV12-4
J: TRBJ1-2
size: many

DNA: TGTGCCAGCAGTTTGGCCGGGGAGCGGCATCAGCCCCAGCATTTT
CDR3: CASSLAGERHQPQHF
D: -
V: TRBV27
J: TRBJ1-5
size: many

DNA: TGTGCCAGCAGTCGGGGGGACAGGAACACCGGGGAGCTGTTTTTT
CDR3: CASSRGDRNTGELFF
D: -
V: TRBV28
J: TRBJ2-2
size: many

DNA: TGTGCCAGCAGCTTATTAGGGGCTGGCTACACCTTC
CDR3: CASSLLGAGYTF
D: -
V: TRBV7-2
J: TRBJ1-2
size: many

DNA: TGTGCCAGCGGTCAGCAAGAGACCCAGTACTTC
CDR3: CASGQQETQYF
D: -
V: TRBV27
J: TRBJ2-5
size: many

DNA: TGTGCCAGCAGTTTAGCGGGGGGGGCTGGGAAAGAGACCCAGTACTTC
CDR3: CASSLAGGAGKETQYF
D: -
V: TRBV12-3/TRBV12-4
J: TRBJ2-5
size: many

DNA: TGCGCCAGCAGCCAAGCTTATGAGGGGGCTGCTCATGAGCAGTTCTTC
CDR3: CASSQAYEGAAHEQFF
D: TRBD1
V: TRBV4-3
J: TRBJ2-1
size: many

DNA: TGTGCCACCAGCAGAGATGCGGCTTCTGGAAACACCATATATTTT
CDR3: CATSRDAASGNTIYF
D: -
V: TRBV15
J: TRBJ1-3
size: -

DNA: TGCAGTGCTAGAAGACAGGACTCCTACGAGCAGTACTTC
CDR3: CSARRQDSYEQYF
D: -
V: TRBV20-1
J: TRBJ2-7
size: medium-sized

DNA: TGTGCCAGCAAGATGACCGTCGGGAACGAAAAACTGTTTTTT
CDR3: CASKMTVGNEKLFF
D: -
V: TRBV6-5
J: TRBJ1-4
size: many

DNA: TGCAGCGTTAAAAACCCAGGGACCGCGGATACGCAGTATTTT
CDR3: CSVKNPGTADTQYF
D: -
V: TRBV29-1
J: TRBJ2-3
size: many

DNA: TGTGCCAGCAGCTTAGGGGAGACCTCCTATGGCTACACCTTC
CDR3: CASSLGETSYGYTF
D: -
V: TRBV7-9
J: TRBJ1-2
size: many

DNA: TGTGCCAGCAAGAGTAGGCCCTATAATTCACCCCTCCACTTT
CDR3: CASKSRPYNSPLHF
D: -
V: TRBV25-1
J: TRBJ1-6
size: few

DNA: TGCGCCAGCAGCCAAGATTTGGCAGTTGAACGTGAGCAGTACTTC
CDR3: CASSQDLAVEREQYF
D: -
V: TRBV4-1
J: TRBJ2-7
size: few

DNA: TGTGCCAGCAGCTTAGGACACCGGGGTCAGCCCCAGCATTTT
CDR3: CASSLGHRGQPQHF
D: -
V: TRBV7-2
J: TRBJ1-5
size: many